The present T cell receptor beta chain was sequenced within a study of T cell changes during pregnancy in multiple sclerosis. Trimming removed 1 base at V and 0 bases at J, with 11 bases between. CDR3 size: 16 residues. Germline CDR1 SGHVS, CDR2 FQNEAQ. Repertoires were generated with immunoSEQ multiplex PCR, while TCRdb's copy carries only in-frame clones and drops some. This sample has about 100,000 clones; roughly 90% occur once, and the top ten carry 3.5%. The gene calls are TRBV7-8 and TRBJ2-3, with D hard to call. Here the sequenced sample was peripheral blood, taken after pregnancy. This receptor was identified in a female donor with multiple sclerosis, enrolled in a pregnancy study. The CDR3 nucleotides are TGTGCCAGCAGCTTAGTCTCTCTGTCGAGCACAGATACGCAGTATTTT. Amino acids: CASSLVSLSSTDTQYF.